The present TCR beta chain was sequenced within a study of Ad26.COV2.S vaccination and SARS-CoV-2 variants. For the study at large: Donor was in the COV1001 Ad26.COV2.S trial arm. Intramuscular Ad26.COV2.S doses were given once or twice, 56 days apart.

The table came from immunoSEQ multiplex PCR; TCRdb's copy has only in-frame clones and leaves some out. The repertoire holds about 680,000 clones, with about 90% as singletons. Overall study findings and caveats: A substantial breadth of spike-specific CD8+ and CD4+ T cell responses after vaccination has been reported.

Per germline, CDR1 SGHKS and CDR2 YYEKEE (reference sequence). The V end lost 5 bases, the J end lost 1 base, and 9 bases lay between the germline ends. This CDR3 has 13 residues. For this clone: Its antigen remains unknown.

As for treatment: around 19 received Ad26.COV2.S at low or high dose, single or two shots; about 5 received placebo; per-sample allocation not given. Specimen acquisition occurred on day 63 following the initial vaccine or placebo injection. Expression of Wuhan-strain SARS-CoV-2 spike came from the Ad26 vector that formed the vaccine. The chain couples TRBV5-5 to TRBJ1-2; no clear D. The starting material was peripheral blood, obtained in a trial of Ad26.COV2.S vaccine versus placebo. This clonotype was sampled from a person between 18 and 65 years old who received the Ad26.COV2.S COVID-19 vaccine or a placebo. The CDR3 sequence: CASRLRFNYGYTF. CDR3 coding DNA: TGTGCCAGCAGGCTCAGGTTTAACTATGGCTACACCTTC.